This T cell receptor (beta chain) stems from a study of tissue T cells after allogeneic stem cell transplantation. TCRdb keeps only in-frame clones here, not all; method: immunoSEQ multiplex PCR. This repertoire shows about 2,500 clones, about 64% found once; its top ten account for less than 5%. In the case of this clone: The genes are named according to mouse. The read stops 1 residue short of the end of the CDR3; the missing end is completed from the germline J gene.

CDR3 length equals 16 residues. Germline CDR1 and CDR2: LGHNA and YNLKQL (reference sequence). The J segment lost 0 bases and the V segment lost 1 base, leaving 2 bases of the junction unmatched. Sequenced input: gut tissue. The receptor comes from a female BALB/c mouse in good health. These mice share the MHC haplotype H2-d. The rearrangement uses TRBV5 and TRBJ2-4, with TRBD2 matching 9 bases. CDR3 DNA, as far as it was read: TGTGCCAGCAGCCAAGGGACTGGGGCTAGTCAAAACACCTTGTAC. Its protein product is CASSQGTGASQNTLY. The complete CDR3 sequence is CASSQGTGASQNTLYF.